This TCR beta chain was sequenced in a study of cytomegalovirus exposure and HLA in healthy donors. Study-level information: Out of around 360 genotyped donors, roughly 78% belonged to the Caucasian-associated ancestry cluster.

In the PCR, 60 Vbeta and 13 Jbeta primers were used. Per the original data handling: In a later analysis, of around 83 million unique beta chains, 9 million to 11 million appeared in at least two donors. The table came from immunoSEQ multiplex PCR; TCRdb's copy has only in-frame clones and leaves some out. The DNA gave D and trimming, while V, J and clone size come from that table. There are about 110,000 clones in the sample; more than 75% occur only once, and roughly 2.5% lies in the top ten. About this clone: Its target is not known.

Study-wide points: The listing of roughly 160 TCR beta chains classed them as cytomegalovirus-associated.

The sequenced sample consisted of PBMCs. The TCR sequence derives from a young man in good health and CMV-seropositive.

CDR3 residues: CASSPRGGRAKNIQYF. CDR3 bases: TGCGCCAGCAGTCCACGGGGGGGACGGGCCAAAAACATTCAGTACTTC. V and J are TRBV10-2 and TRBJ2-4; the match to TRBD2 covers 8 bases. The V segment lost 5 bases and the J segment 1 base; nucleotides outside the gene matches: 7. Germline V gives CDR1 WSHSY, CDR2 SAAADI. The CDR3 is 16 amino acids.